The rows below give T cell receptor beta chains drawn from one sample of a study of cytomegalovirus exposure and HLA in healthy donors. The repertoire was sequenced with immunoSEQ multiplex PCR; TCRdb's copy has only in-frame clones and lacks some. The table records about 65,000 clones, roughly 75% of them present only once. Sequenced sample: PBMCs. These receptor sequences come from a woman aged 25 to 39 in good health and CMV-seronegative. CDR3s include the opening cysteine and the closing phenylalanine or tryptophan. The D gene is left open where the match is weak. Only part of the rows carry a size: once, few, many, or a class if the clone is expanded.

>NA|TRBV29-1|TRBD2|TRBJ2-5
TGCAGCGTTGAAGTGGGAGGGGAGACCCAGTACTTC
CSVEVGGETQYF
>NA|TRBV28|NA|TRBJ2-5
TGTGCCAGCAGATTCCGGGACTACCAAGAGACCCAGTACTTC
CASRFRDYQETQYF
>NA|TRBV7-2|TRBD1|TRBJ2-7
TGTGCCAGCAGCTTATACTGGGACAGGGTCGCCTACGAGCAGTACTTC
CASSLYWDRVAYEQYF
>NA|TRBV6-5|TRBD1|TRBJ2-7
TGTGCCAGCACCCAAACTTCAGGGGGCTCCTACGAGCAGTACTTC
CASTQTSGGSYEQYF
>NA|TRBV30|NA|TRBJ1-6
TGTGCCTGGACCACAGGTCGGATTAGCTCCTATAATTCACCCCTCCACTTT
CAWTTGRISSYNSPLHF
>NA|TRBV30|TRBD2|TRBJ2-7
TGTGCCTGGAGCCGAGCGGGAGACTACGAGCAGTACTTC
CAWSRAGDYEQYF
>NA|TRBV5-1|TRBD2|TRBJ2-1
TGCGCCAGCAGCTCCTCTAGCGGGGAGACGTTCTTC
CASSSSSGETFF
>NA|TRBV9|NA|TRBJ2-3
TGTGCCAGCAGCGTAGATGCTGGACTCAGCACAGATACGCAGTATTTT
CASSVDAGLSTDTQYF
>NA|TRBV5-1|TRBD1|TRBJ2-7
TGCGCCAGCAGCTGGGAGGACAGGGAACAACAGCAGTACTTC
CASSWEDREQQQYF
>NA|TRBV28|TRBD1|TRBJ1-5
TGTGCCACCGCCGGGACAGGGTCTCAGTCTCCCCAGCATTTT
CATAGTGSQSPQHF
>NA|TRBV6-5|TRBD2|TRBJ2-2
TGTGCCAGCAGTTCCTCTAGCGGAAGCAACACCGGGGAGCTGTTTTTT
CASSSSSGSNTGELFF
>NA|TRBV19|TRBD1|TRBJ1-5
TGTGCCAGTAGTAGGCAGGGGGCCGTCGGGCAGCCCCAGCATTTT
CASSRQGAVGQPQHF
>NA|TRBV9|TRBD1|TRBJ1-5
TGTGCCAGCAGCCTCTCGACAGGGGATAATCAGCCCCAGCATTTT
CASSLSTGDNQPQHF
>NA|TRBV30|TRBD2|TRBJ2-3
TGTGCCTGGAGTAGGACTAGCGGGAGTTTAGCAGATACGCAGTATTTT
CAWSRTSGSLADTQYF
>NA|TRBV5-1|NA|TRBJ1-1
TGCGCCAGCAGCCTTACGGTGAACACTGAAGCTTTCTTT
CASSLTVNTEAFF
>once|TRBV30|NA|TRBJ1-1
TGTGCCTGGAGTGCAGGGCTCGGCACTGAAGCTTTCTTT
CAWSAGLGTEAFF
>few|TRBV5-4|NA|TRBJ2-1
TGTGCCAGCTCCCCCGGACTTATTAATGAGCAGTTCTTC
CASSPGLINEQFF
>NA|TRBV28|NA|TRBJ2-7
TGTGCCAGCAGTTTGACCCGCCTAGCCTACGAGCAGTACTTC
CASSLTRLAYEQYF
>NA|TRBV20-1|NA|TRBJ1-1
TGCAGTACTCCACAGGGTTCTGAAGCTTTCTTT
CSTPQGSEAFF
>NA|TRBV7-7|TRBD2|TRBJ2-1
TGTGCTAGCAGCCGATTTTCGAGGGAGGGGTCCTACAATGAGCAGTTCTTC
CASSRFSREGSYNEQFF
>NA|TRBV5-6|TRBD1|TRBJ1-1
TGTGCCAGCAGAAAGCAGGGGGCTGGCACTGAAGCTTTCTTT
CASRKQGAGTEAFF
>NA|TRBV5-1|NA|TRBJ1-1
TGCGCCAGCAGCTTGGACAGGATCTTCACTGAAGCTTTCTTT
CASSLDRIFTEAFF
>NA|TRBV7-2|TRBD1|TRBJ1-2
TGTGCCAGCAGCTTGTTTGGACAGGGAAACGGCCAGGGTGGCTACACCTTC
CASSLFGQGNGQGGYTF
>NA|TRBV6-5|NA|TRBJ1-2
TGTGCCAGCAGCCAGGGAATCGGGTATGGCTACACCTTC
CASSQGIGYGYTF
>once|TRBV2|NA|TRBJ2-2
TGTGCCAGCAGTGTTTGGAGATCGAACACCGGGGAGCTGTTTTTT
CASSVWRSNTGELFF
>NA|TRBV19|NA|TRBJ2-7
TGTGCCAGTAGTCCGGGAGGGACAGGGAGCGAGCAGTACTTC
CASSPGGTGSEQYF
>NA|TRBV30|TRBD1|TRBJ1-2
TGTGCCTGGAGCCGGACAGGGGTGAATGGCTACACCTTC
CAWSRTGVNGYTF
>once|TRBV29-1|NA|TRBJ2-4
TGCAGCGTTGAAGAATCTCAGGGGCCTGGGAACATTCAGTACTTC
CSVEESQGPGNIQYF
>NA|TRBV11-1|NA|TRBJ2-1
TGTGCCAGCAGCTTGGGCGGGACTCCCTACAATGAGCAGTTCTTC
CASSLGGTPYNEQFF
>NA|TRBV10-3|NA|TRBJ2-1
TGTGCCATCAAGTTCGCTACGGACAATGAGCAGTTCTTC
CAIKFATDNEQFF
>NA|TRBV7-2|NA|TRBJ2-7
TGTGCCAGCAGCTTAGATGGGGGCCCCTACGAGCAGTACTTC
CASSLDGGPYEQYF
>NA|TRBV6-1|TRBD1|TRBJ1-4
TGTGCCAGCAGTGAGTCCGGGACAGGGCGAGAAAAACTGTTTTTT
CASSESGTGREKLFF
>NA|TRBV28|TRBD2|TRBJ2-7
TGTGCCAGCAGTCCCGTTAGCGGGGGGTTCTACGAGCAGTACTTC
CASSPVSGGFYEQYF
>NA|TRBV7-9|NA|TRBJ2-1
TGTGCCAGCAGCCTAAAGGAGCGAAATGAGCAGTTCTTC
CASSLKERNEQFF
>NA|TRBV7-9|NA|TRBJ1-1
TGTGCCAGCAGCTCTGGGGCAGGGTGGAACTCTGGTGAAGCTTTCTTT
CASSSGAGWNSGEAFF
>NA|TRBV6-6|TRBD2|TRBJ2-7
TGTGCCAGCAGCGGGGGACTAGCGGGGCCCTACGAGCAGTACTTC
CASSGGLAGPYEQYF
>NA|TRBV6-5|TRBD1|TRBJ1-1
TGTGCCAGCAGGAGAGACAGGGGGAACACTGAAGCTTTCTTT
CASRRDRGNTEAFF
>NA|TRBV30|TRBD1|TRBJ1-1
TGTTCCTCCGACAGGGTGAACACTGAAGCTTTCTTT
CSSDRVNTEAFF
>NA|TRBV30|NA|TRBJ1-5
TGTGCCTGGAGTAAGATCACAGGGAGCAATCAGCCCCAGCATTTT
CAWSKITGSNQPQHF